The rows below give T cell receptor beta chains drawn from one sample of a study of CD8 T cells in Susac syndrome. TCRdb ran MiXCR on the immunoSEQ multiplex PCR reads and lists one entry per CDR3 protein. There are 130,000 to 150,000 distinct CDR3 sequences in the sample; about 94% occur only once, and 0.25% to 0.3% lies in the top ten. Sequencing was done on a sample of CD8+ T cells from PBMCs. These TCRs come from a human donor in good health. Each CDR3 is given with its conserved first and last residue. The order of the fields is J gene, D gene, clone size, V gene, CDR3 protein, CDR3 DNA. A D gene is named only where the DNA matches it firmly. Clone size is not always given. Where it is, it says once, few, many or a class for expanded clones.

TRBJ2-3,.,once,TRBV7-9,CASSLNSDTQYF,TGTGCCAGCAGCTTGAACTCAGATACGCAGTATTTT
TRBJ2-1,TRBD2,.,TRBV5-1,CASSLGARGPGLAGVFYNEQFF,TGCGCCAGCAGCTTGGGGGCCAGGGGACCGGGACTAGCGGGAGTTTTCTACAATGAGCAGTTCTTC
TRBJ1-5,TRBD1,.,TRBV20-1,CSARGKQGMGRNQPQHF,TGCAGTGCTAGAGGGAAACAGGGGATGGGGCGCAATCAGCCCCAGCATTTT
TRBJ2-1,.,.,TRBV6-5,CASSYSMGGGTKAVQFF,TGTGCCAGCAGTTACTCGATGGGTGGCGGGACAAAGGCGGTGCAGTTCTTC
TRBJ2-5,TRBD2,.,TRBV11-2,CASSLGPLGGFQETQYF,TGTGCCAGCAGCTTAGGCCCGTTGGGAGGGTTCCAAGAGACCCAGTACTTC
TRBJ2-7,.,.,TRBV3-1,CASSQVWSLYEQYF,TGTGCCAGCAGCCAAGTTTGGTCCCTCTACGAGCAGTACTTC
TRBJ1-2,.,.,TRBV28,CASSPDAYGYTF,TGTGCCAGCAGCCCTGACGCCTATGGCTACACCTTC
TRBJ2-7,TRBD1,.,TRBV30,CALGTEAYEQYF,TGTGCCCTCGGGACAGAGGCCTACGAGCAGTACTTC
TRBJ2-5,.,.,TRBV7-9,CASRLGGETQYF,TGTGCCAGCAGACTCGGGGGAGAGACCCAGTACTTC
TRBJ1-1,.,.,TRBV4-1,CASSGPANTEAFF,TGCGCCAGCAGCGGACCGGCTAACACTGAAGCTTTCTTT
TRBJ2-7,TRBD2,.,TRBV30,CAWGGLAGAEQYF,TGTGCCTGGGGAGGACTAGCGGGAGCCGAGCAGTACTTC
TRBJ2-4,.,.,TRBV12-3/TRBV12-4,CASSTGGAIQYF,TGTGCCAGCAGTACCGGGGGAGCGATTCAGTACTTC
TRBJ2-3,.,once,TRBV30,CAWSVLPGITSTDTQYF,TGTGCCTGGAGTGTCCTTCCAGGGATTACGAGCACAGATACGCAGTATTTT
TRBJ2-2,.,.,TRBV7-2,CASSLGGNTGELFF,TGTGCCAGCAGCTTAGGCGGGAACACCGGGGAGCTGTTTTTT
TRBJ2-1,.,.,TRBV20-1,CSARLSNEQFF,TGCAGTGCTAGACTCTCCAATGAGCAGTTCTTC
TRBJ2-5,.,.,TRBV12-5,CASGLSSLETQYF,TGTGCTAGTGGTTTATCTAGCCTTGAGACCCAGTACTTC
TRBJ1-5,.,.,TRBV24-1,CATSDDGYSNQPQHF,TGTGCCACCAGTGACGACGGCTATAGCAATCAGCCCCAGCATTTT
TRBJ2-4,TRBD2,.,TRBV9,CASSPRLAFLLNIQYF,TGTGCCAGCAGCCCCCGACTAGCATTTCTTCTCAACATTCAGTACTTC
TRBJ2-7,.,.,TRBV27,CASSTQGNEQYF,TGTGCCAGCAGCACACAGGGAAACGAGCAGTACTTC
TRBJ2-3,TRBD1,.,TRBV2,CASGRDRGSTDTQYF,TGTGCCAGCGGACGGGACAGGGGAAGCACAGATACGCAGTATTTT
TRBJ2-3,.,once,TRBV20-1,CSAQQGDYSTDTQYF,TGCAGTGCTCAACAGGGAGATTATAGCACAGATACGCAGTATTTT
TRBJ2-7,TRBD2,once,TRBV20-1,CSATRLAGVLEQYF,TGCAGTGCTACCCGCCTAGCGGGAGTTCTAGAGCAGTACTTC
TRBJ2-1,.,.,TRBV7-2,CASSLAQLGNEQFF,TGTGCCAGCAGCTTAGCACAGTTGGGCAATGAGCAGTTCTTC
TRBJ1-1,.,.,TRBV29-1,CSVEDQAVNTEAFF,TGCAGCGTTGAAGATCAGGCGGTCAACACTGAAGCTTTCTTT
TRBJ2-1,TRBD2,.,TRBV9,CASAGVLNEQFF,TGTGCCAGCGCGGGAGTTCTCAATGAGCAGTTCTTC
TRBJ2-1,TRBD2,.,TRBV4-3,CASSQVLAGAKGDEQFF,TGCGCCAGCAGCCAAGTACTAGCGGGAGCTAAAGGGGATGAGCAGTTCTTC
TRBJ1-1,.,.,TRBV13,CASSLLSSEAFF,TGTGCCAGCAGCTTATTATCCTCTGAAGCTTTCTTT
TRBJ1-1,TRBD1,once,TRBV29-1,CSGVTQGDTEAFF,TGCAGCGGAGTTACTCAGGGGGACACTGAAGCTTTCTTT